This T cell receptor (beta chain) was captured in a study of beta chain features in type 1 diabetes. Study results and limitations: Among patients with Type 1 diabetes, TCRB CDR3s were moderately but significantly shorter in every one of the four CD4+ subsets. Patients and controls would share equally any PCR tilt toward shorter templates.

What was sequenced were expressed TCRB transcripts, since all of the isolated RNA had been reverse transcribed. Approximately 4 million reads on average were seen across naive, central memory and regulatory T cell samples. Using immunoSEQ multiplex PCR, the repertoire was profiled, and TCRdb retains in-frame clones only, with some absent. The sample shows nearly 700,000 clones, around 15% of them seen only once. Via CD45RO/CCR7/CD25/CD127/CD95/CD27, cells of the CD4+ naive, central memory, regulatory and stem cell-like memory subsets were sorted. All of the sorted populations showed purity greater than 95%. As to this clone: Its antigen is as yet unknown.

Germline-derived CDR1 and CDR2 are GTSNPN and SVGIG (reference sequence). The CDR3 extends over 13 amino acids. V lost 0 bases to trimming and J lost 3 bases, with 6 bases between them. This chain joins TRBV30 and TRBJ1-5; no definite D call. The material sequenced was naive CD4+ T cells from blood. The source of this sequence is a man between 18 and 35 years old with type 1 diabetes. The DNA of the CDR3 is TGTGCCTGGAGTGTGGATTACAATCAGCCCCAGCATTTT. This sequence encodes CAWSVDYNQPQHF.